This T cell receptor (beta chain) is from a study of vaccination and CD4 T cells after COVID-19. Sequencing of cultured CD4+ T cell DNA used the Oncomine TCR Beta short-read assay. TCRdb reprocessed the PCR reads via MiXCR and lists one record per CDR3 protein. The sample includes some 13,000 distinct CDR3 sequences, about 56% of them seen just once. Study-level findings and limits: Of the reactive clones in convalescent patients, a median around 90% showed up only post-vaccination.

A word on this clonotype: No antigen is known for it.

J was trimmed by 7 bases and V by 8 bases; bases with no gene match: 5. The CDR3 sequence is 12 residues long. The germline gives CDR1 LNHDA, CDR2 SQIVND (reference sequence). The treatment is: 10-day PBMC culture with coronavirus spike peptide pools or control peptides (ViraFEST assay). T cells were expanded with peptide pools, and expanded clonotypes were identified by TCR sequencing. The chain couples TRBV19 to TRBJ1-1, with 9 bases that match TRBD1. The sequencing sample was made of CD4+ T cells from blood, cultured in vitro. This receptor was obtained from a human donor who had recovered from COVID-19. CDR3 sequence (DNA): TGTGCCAGTGCGGGACAGGGCGGTGAAGCTTTCTTT. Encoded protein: CASAGQGGEAFF.